One and the same sample provided the 21 T cell receptor beta chains below, sequenced in a study of post-analysis software for immune sequencing data. Study observations and caveats: Compared with controls, patients had more of roughly five TRBV segments, including TRBV5-6, TRBV5-1 and TRBV20-1.

Their antigens are not known. Incorporated into the TCR beta cDNA libraries were unique molecular identifiers, which served to reduce PCR and sequencing biases. TCRdb processed the PCR reads anew with MiXCR; each CDR3 protein has one entry. This table holds about 460,000 distinct CDR3 sequences, around 40% found once. Sequenced material: blood. The receptors stem from a girl aged 5-17 years with multiple sclerosis.

The rearrangement joins TRBV25-1 to TRBJ2-3; D is possibly TRBD2 (6 bases). Germline-derived CDR1 and CDR2 are MGHDK and SYGVNS. The V end was cut by 8 bases, the J end by 2 bases, with 14 bases between. There are 14 residues in the CDR3. The CDR3 sequence: CASRGGSTTDTQYF. The CDR3 nucleotides read TGTGCCAGCCGGGGAGGCTCAACCACAGATACGCAGTATTTT.

The rearrangement uses TRBV10-2 and TRBJ2-1, with D perhaps matching TRBD1 (6 bases). Per germline, CDR1 WSHSY and CDR2 SAAADI. This CDR3 comprises 14 residues. With 4 bases removed from V and 7 bases from J, the gap between germline ends came to 14 bases. The CDR3 is CASSVNRDWNEQFF. The CDR3 region has the DNA TGCGCCAGCAGTGTAAACAGGGATTGGAATGAGCAGTTCTTC.

This clonotype occurred many times. V usage is TRBV6-5 and J usage is TRBJ2-4, with 9 bases aligning to TRBD1. Trimming took 6 bases from V and 9 from J; bases not matched to a gene: 9. The CDR3 extends over 14 amino acids. Germline V gene lookup returns CDR1 MNHEY and CDR2 SVGAGI. The CDR3 sequence is CASRYRDRDVIQYF. DNA of the CDR3: TGTGCCAGCAGGTACCGGGACAGGGACGTCATTCAGTACTTC.

The chain has TRBV20-1 and TRBJ2-1; D gene ambiguous. V was trimmed by 0 bases and J by 5 bases, leaving 14 bases between them. The CDR3 runs to 15 residues. Germline CDR1 is DFQATT and CDR2 is SNEGSKA (reference sequence). The CDR3, as DNA: TGCAGTGCTAGAGACGGTCTGGCGTTCAACAATGAGCAGTTCTTC. It codes for CSARDGLAFNNEQFF.

This clonotype was found a few times. The rearrangement joins TRBV6-6 to TRBJ2-7; D gene unclear. The CDR3 is 13 amino acids. Germline loops: CDR1 MNHNY, CDR2 SVGAGI (reference sequence). Trimming left V 2 bases short and J 4 bases short, with 9 bases between. As DNA, the CDR3 is TGTGCCAGCAGTTACGGCTTCAGATACGAGCAGTACTTC. This translates into CASSYGFRYEQYF.

The chain uses TRBV21-1 and TRBJ2-1; no DNA check was done on the table's D call, TRBD1. TRBV21-1 is assigned pseudogene status. The CDR3 contains 13 residues. The CDR3, as DNA: TGTGCCAGCAGCAAAGCCCCAGGGGGGGGGCAGTTCTTC. Encoded protein: CASSKAPGGGQFF.

This sequence joins TRBV24-1 and TRBJ2-6; the D gene is possibly TRBD1 (5 bases). The CDR3 covers 16 residues. V dropped 4 bases and J dropped 5 bases, with 14 bases sitting between them. Germline-derived CDR1 and CDR2 are KGHDR and SFDVKD. The CDR3 DNA sequence: TGTGCCACCAGTGACCCCACAGGTCCTAGGGCCAACGTCCTGACTTTC. This gives the protein CATSDPTGPRANVLTF.

This clonotype was counted between two and nine times. The chain links TRBV3-1 to TRBJ1-4; D is uncertain. The V end was cut by 1 base, the J end by 7 bases, with 1 base between. The CDR3 has 11 amino acids. Germline V gene sequence: CDR1 LGHDT, CDR2 YNNKEL (reference sequence). The CDR3 DNA is TGTGCCAGCAGCCAAGTTGAAAAACTGTTTTTT. Amino acid sequence: CASSQVEKLFF.

This clonotype was observed once. The V call is TRBV4-1, the J call TRBJ2-1; 10 nucleotides agree with TRBD2. The germline V gene has CDR1 MGHRA and CDR2 YSYEKL. The CDR3 has 18 residues. The ends lost 1 base at V and 2 bases at J; junction bases unmatched: 8. The CDR3 loop reads CASSQGSFSGRTYNEQFF. In nucleotides, the CDR3 is TGCGCCAGCAGCCAAGGGTCTTTTAGCGGGAGGACCTACAATGAGCAGTTCTTC.

This clonotype was counted a few times. DNA for the CDR3: TGTGCCAGCAGCTTTAGGGGTAACACTGAAGCTTTCTTT. It translates to CASSFRGNTEAFF. J is TRBJ1-1 and V is TRBV7-3; a weak D match, TRBD1 (5 bases). Germline V gives CDR1 SGHTA, CDR2 FQGTGA. This CDR3 contains 13 residues. Trimming stripped 3 bases from V and 2 bases from J, with 7 bases between.

This chain joins TRBV19 and TRBJ2-1; no clear D gene. CDR1 is LNHDA, CDR2 SQIVND, per germline (reference sequence). V lost 3 bases, J lost 4 bases, and 13 bases lay in between. This CDR3 contains 15 residues. The CDR3 loop reads CASSMPDSGYNEQFF. DNA for the CDR3: TGTGCCAGTAGTATGCCCGATTCCGGATACAATGAGCAGTTCTTC.

Comment on this clonotype: An end of the junction does not agree with germline; a read error may underlie this. The V call is TRBV29-1, the J call TRBJ1-2; D is possibly TRBD1 (5 bases). Germline-derived CDR1 and CDR2 are SQVTM and ANQGSEA. CDR3 length equals 12 residues. In DNA, the CDR3 is TGCAGCGTGGAAGAGGGGTTCTATGGCTACACCTTC. This translates into CSVEEGFYGYTF.

This clonotype came up many times. The chain is built from TRBV29-1 and TRBJ2-7; the match to TRBD2 covers 8 bases. This CDR3 comprises 13 residues. Germline loops: CDR1 SQVTM, CDR2 ANQGSEA. The V segment lost 5 bases and the J segment 5 bases; nucleotides outside the gene matches: 8. The CDR3 bases are TGCAGCGTTACGGGACTAGTAACTCACGAGCAGTACTTC. Translated: CSVTGLVTHEQYF.

This clonotype has only one observation. The chain employs TRBV10-3 and TRBJ2-7; possibly TRBD2 for D (6 bases). V shed 3 bases and J shed 4 bases, with 13 bases lying between them. Germline-derived CDR1 and CDR2 are ENHRY and SYGVKD. The CDR3 is made up of 14 amino acids. The CDR3 bases are TGTGCCATCAGTGATATGGTAGCGGAGTACGAGCAGTACTTC. It yields the protein CAISDMVAEYEQYF.

The rearrangement links TRBV20-1 to TRBJ2-4; D remains ambiguous. Trimming removed 1 base from V and 13 bases from J, with 17 bases in between. The CDR3 is 13 amino acids. Germline V gives CDR1 DFQATT, CDR2 SNEGSKA (reference sequence). CDR3 sequence: CSARAQVWNEQYF. In DNA, the CDR3 is TGCAGTGCTAGAGCCCAGGTTTGGAATGAGCAGTACTTC.

This chain links TRBV29-1 with TRBJ2-3; D gene uncertain. The CDR3 covers 12 residues. The V gene lost 7 bases and the J gene lost 0 bases, with 8 bases spanning the gap. Germline CDR1 is SQVTM and CDR2 is ANQGSEA. CDR3 loop: CSARLSTDTQYF. Here the CDR3 DNA reads TGCAGCGCCAGATTAAGCACAGATACGCAGTATTTT.

The V call is TRBV28, the J call TRBJ2-5; D possibly corresponds to TRBD2 (7 bases). The germline CDR1 and CDR2 sequences are MDHEN and SYDVKM. The CDR3 extends over 11 amino acids. The CDR3 coding sequence is TGTACCATCGGGGGGCGGGAGACCCAGTACTTC. The encoded protein is CTIGGRETQYF.

This clonotype occurred a few times. V gene TRBV12-5 combines with J gene TRBJ2-1; tentatively, D is TRBD2 (6 bases). Between the trimmed V and J ends, which lost 0 bases and 1 base, there was a span of 25 bases. Germline V gene lookup returns CDR1 LGHNT and CDR2 FRNRAP. The CDR3 has 21 amino acids. The CDR3 reads CASGLVRVGRGTGRSYNEQFF. For the CDR3, the DNA is TGTGCTAGTGGTTTGGTACGGGTCGGGAGAGGAACGGGGAGATCCTACAATGAGCAGTTCTTC.

The rearrangement links TRBV7-2 to TRBJ2-1, with no clear D. Deletions cut 5 bases from V and 9 bases from J, with 11 bases between. Germline V gene lookup returns CDR1 SGHTA and CDR2 FQGNSA. This CDR3 spans 12 amino acids. The CDR3 region is CASSNPVGEQFF. In nucleotides, the CDR3 is TGTGCCAGCAGCAATCCGGTGGGTGAGCAGTTCTTC.

Here the CDR3 DNA reads TGTGCCAGCAGCTCAGGACAGACACAGCCCCAGCATTTT. It is translated as CASSSGQTQPQHF. This chain connects TRBV7-3 to TRBJ1-5, with D perhaps TRBD1 (6 bases). This CDR3 comprises 13 residues. Germline loops: CDR1 SGHTA, CDR2 FQGTGA. V dropped 4 bases and J dropped 7 bases, with 11 bases sitting between them. Together with reference TRBV7-3 and TRBJ1-5, the CDR3 gives the full variable domain: GAGVSQTPSNKVTEKGKYVELRCDPISGHTALYWYRQSLGQGPEFLIYFQGTGAADDSGLPNDRFFAVRPEGSVSTLKIQRTERGDSAVYLCASSSGQTQPQHFGDGTRLSIL.

The rearrangement uses TRBV25-1 and TRBJ2-4, with TRBD1 as a possible D gene (6 bases). The CDR3 sequence is 16 residues long. Germline CDR1 reads MGHDK; CDR2 reads SYGVNS. The V gene lost 1 base and the J gene lost 0 bases, with 10 bases spanning the gap. CDR3 DNA sequence: TGTGCCAGCAGTGAATTATCAGGGGTAGCCAAAAACATTCAGTACTTC. Protein product: CASSELSGVAKNIQYF. Drawing the rest from reference TRBV25-1 and TRBJ2-4, the complete variable domain is EADIYQTPRYLVIGTGKKITLECSQTMGHDKMYWYQQDPGMELHLIHYSYGVNSTEKGDLSSESTVSRIRTEHFPLTLESARPSHTSQYLCASSELSGVAKNIQYFGAGTRLSVL.